These 14 T cell receptor beta chains share one sample of origin, sequenced in a study of CD8+ T cells in alopecia areata. Extraction and reverse transcription of RNA yielded cDNA as the sequencing template. Method: immunoSEQ multiplex PCR; TCRdb's copy keeps in-frame clones and lacks some. The data hold 200,000 or so clones, with 58% observed a single time. Specified treatment: oral pan-JAK inhibitor, 5-10 mg twice daily. The source was CD4+ T cells sorted from blood, collected at week 24, from a patient treated with tofacitinib. The source of these receptors is a human donor with alopecia areata.

There are a few counts of this clone. The chain employs TRBV6-5 and TRBJ1-1; no clear D. Between the trimmed V and J ends, which lost 5 bases and 3 bases, there was a span of 7 bases. The CDR3 loop spans 12 amino acids. Germline CDR1 and CDR2: MNHEY and SVGAGI. The CDR3 DNA follows: TGTGCCAGCAGTAGTGGGGACACTGAAGCTTTCTTT. Amino acids: CASSSGDTEAFF.

CDR3 in amino acids: CASSLAGTSGNTDTQYF. The CDR3 DNA is TGCGCCAGCAGCTTGGCCGGGACTAGCGGGAACACAGATACGCAGTATTTT. The chain links TRBV5-1 to TRBJ2-3, with 13 bases aligning to TRBD2. This CDR3 region has 17 residues. The V and J ends lost 0 bases and 2 bases, in that order; junction bases with no gene match: 3. The germline CDR1 and CDR2 sequences are SGHRS and YFSETQ.

The chain recombines TRBV15 with TRBJ2-3; D is uncertain. The germline CDR1 and CDR2 sequences are LNHNV and YYDKDF (reference sequence). Between the trimmed V and J ends, which lost 2 bases and 5 bases, there was a span of 8 bases. The CDR3 is made up of 13 amino acids. CDR3 DNA sequence: TGTGCCACCAGCAGACAAGTGGGAGATACGCAGTATTTT. Its translation: CATSRQVGDTQYF.

The V call is TRBV4-3, the J call TRBJ1-5; D remains ambiguous. CDR3 size: 15 residues. Trimming cost V 0 bases and J 0 bases, with 6 bases left between them. CDR1 and CDR2 from the germline V gene are LGHNA and YSLEER. The DNA for the CDR3 is TGCGCCAGCAGCCAAGATCCGCATAGCAATCAGCCCCAGCATTTT. Translating gives CASSQDPHSNQPQHF.

The gene calls are TRBV28 and TRBJ1-1; D may be TRBD1 (6 bases). CDR3 length equals 13 residues. The germline gives CDR1 MDHEN, CDR2 SYDVKM. V gave up 5 bases and J gave up 7 bases, with 14 bases separating them. The CDR3 DNA reads as TGTGCCAGCAGTCCTCCGGAGGGGGGTGAAGCTTTCTTT. It is translated as CASSPPEGGEAFF.

The chain is built from TRBV9 and TRBJ1-1; 9 nucleotides agree with TRBD1. The CDR3 runs to 13 residues. Germline values: CDR1 SGDLS, CDR2 YYNGEE. The V segment lost 4 bases and the J segment 3 bases; nucleotides outside the gene matches: 1. CDR3 nucleotide sequence: TGTGCCAGCAGCCGGGACAGGGACACTGAAGCTTTCTTT. Its translation is CASSRDRDTEAFF. The full variable domain, completed using reference TRBV9 and TRBJ1-1, is DSGVTQTPKHLITATGQRVTLRCSPRSGDLSVYWYQQSLDQGLQFLIQYYNGEERAKGNILERFSAQQFPDLHSELNLSSLELGDSALYFCASSRDRDTEAFFGQGTRLTVV.

This clone was picked up one time. The rearrangement joins TRBV29-1 to TRBJ2-5; D unclear. Germline CDR1 SQVTM, CDR2 ANQGSEA. The CDR3 extends over 10 amino acids. Deletions cut 7 bases from V and 2 bases from J, with 5 bases between. This CDR3 reads CSGHQETQYF. CDR3 DNA: TGCAGCGGTCATCAAGAGACCCAGTACTTC.

The chain is built from TRBV7-8 and TRBJ2-7; 8 bases fit TRBD2. CDR1 SGHVS and CDR2 FQNEAQ come from the germline V gene. The CDR3 is 16 amino acids. V shed 2 bases and J 7 bases; nucleotides not matched to a gene: 13. The CDR3 nucleotides read TGTGCCAGCAGCTTAAAAGCGGGAGTCCTTACGGGGGAGCAGTACTTC. Encoded protein: CASSLKAGVLTGEQYF.

This chain joins TRBV2 and TRBJ2-5, with D perhaps TRBD2 (5 bases). Trimming left V 6 bases short and J 1 base short, with 12 bases between. Germline V gene lookup returns CDR1 SNHLY and CDR2 FYNNEI. This CDR3 has 14 amino acids. The CDR3 protein is CASRERTLQETQYF. CDR3 nucleotide sequence: TGTGCCAGCAGAGAGCGGACTCTCCAAGAGACCCAGTACTTC.

The rearrangement uses TRBV10-3 and TRBJ2-3, with 7 positions matching TRBD1. This CDR3 contains 12 residues. Per germline, CDR1 ENHRY and CDR2 SYGVKD. The trim removed 6 bases at V and 3 bases at J, leaving 0 bases unmatched. In DNA, the CDR3 is TGTGCCATCAGGACAGGGACAGATACGCAGTATTTT. Encoded protein: CAIRTGTDTQYF.

The V gene is TRBV29-1, the J gene TRBJ2-4; TRBD2 is a possible D gene (7 bases). Trimming removed 7 bases from V and 1 base from J, with 14 bases in between. The CDR3 length is 14 residues. Germline V gives CDR1 SQVTM, CDR2 ANQGSEA. CDR3 DNA sequence: TGCAGCGCCTCCGGGGGGCGGGCCAAAAACATTCAGTACTTC. Protein: CSASGGRAKNIQYF.

The chain recombines TRBV5-1 with TRBJ2-7; weak D call: TRBD1 (6 bases). CDR1 and CDR2 (germline): SGHRS, YFSETQ. The V end lost 0 bases, the J end lost 4 bases, and 8 bases lay between the germline ends. This CDR3 has 13 residues. CDR3 sequence: CASSLAQGYEQYF. In DNA form, the CDR3 reads TGCGCCAGCAGCTTGGCACAGGGTTACGAGCAGTACTTC. The complete variable domain, with remaining parts taken from reference TRBV5-1 and TRBJ2-7, reads KAGVTQTPRYLIKTRGQQVTLSCSPISGHRSVSWYQQTPGQGLQFLFEYFSETQRNKGNFPGRFSGRQFSNSRSEMNVSTLELGDSALYLCASSLAQGYEQYFGPGTRLTVT.

The V and J genes are TRBV29-1 and TRBJ2-7, with 8 bases identical to TRBD1. The length of the CDR3 is 13 residues. The germline V gene encodes CDR1 SQVTM and CDR2 ANQGSEA. V gave up 6 bases and J gave up 3 bases; unmatched junction bases: 7. CDR3 sequence: CSVMRTGHYEQYF. CDR3 coding DNA: TGCAGCGTCATGAGGACAGGGCACTACGAGCAGTACTTC.

Concerning this clone itself: The sample holds other DNA sequences that translate to the same CDR3. The chain links TRBV2 to TRBJ2-5; D is uncertain. The germline gives CDR1 SNHLY, CDR2 FYNNEI. Trimming cost V 6 bases and J 5 bases, with 7 bases left between them. CDR3 length: 11 amino acids. As DNA, the CDR3 is TGTGCCAGCAGAGTTCAGGAGACCCAGTACTTC. Residues: CASRVQETQYF.